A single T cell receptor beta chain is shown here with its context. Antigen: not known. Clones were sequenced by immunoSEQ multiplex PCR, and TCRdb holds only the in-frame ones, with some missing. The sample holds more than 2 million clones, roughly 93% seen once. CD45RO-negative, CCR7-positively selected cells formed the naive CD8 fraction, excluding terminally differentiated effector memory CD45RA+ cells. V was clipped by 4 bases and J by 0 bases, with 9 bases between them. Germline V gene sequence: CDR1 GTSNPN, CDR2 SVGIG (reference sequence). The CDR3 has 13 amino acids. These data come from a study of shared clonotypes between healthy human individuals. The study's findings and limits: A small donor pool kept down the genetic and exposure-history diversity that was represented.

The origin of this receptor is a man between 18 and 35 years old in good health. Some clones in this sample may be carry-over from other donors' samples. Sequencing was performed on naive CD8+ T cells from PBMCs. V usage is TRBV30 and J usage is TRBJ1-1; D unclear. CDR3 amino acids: CAWTVGMNTEAFF. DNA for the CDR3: TGTGCCTGGACCGTCGGTATGAACACTGAAGCTTTCTTT.